These T cell receptor beta chains were read from a single sample in a study of T cell responses to AZD1222 COVID-19 vaccine. Clones were read by immunoSEQ multiplex PCR, and TCRdb kept only the in-frame ones, dropping some. This sample has 130,000 to 150,000 clones; around nine tenths occur once, and the top ten carry about 3%. The sequencing used peripheral blood, collected on day 0 of MenACWY control vaccination. The origin of the receptors is an adult in good health. The CDR3 runs from the conserved cysteine through the conserved F or W. A D gene is named only where the DNA matches it firmly. Some rows mark clone size as missing; the rest say once, few, many or name a class of expanded clone.

clone size	J gene	V gene	D gene	CDR3 DNA	CDR3 protein
.	TRBJ1-2	TRBV7-9	.	TGTGCCAGCAGCTTAGCCCCGTCTGAGGGCTACACCTTC	CASSLAPSEGYTF
.	TRBJ2-7	TRBV27	.	TGTGCCAGCAGTTCCCGGGACGGCGGTTACGAGCAGTACTTC	CASSSRDGGYEQYF
.	TRBJ1-3	TRBV11-2	.	TGTGCCAGCAGCTTGCGACCGGCCTCTGGAAACACCATATATTTT	CASSLRPASGNTIYF
.	TRBJ2-2	TRBV28	TRBD2	TGTGCCAGCAGGCTCGGGACTACGAACACCGGGGAGCTGTTTTTT	CASRLGTTNTGELFF
.	TRBJ2-2	TRBV27	.	TGTGCCAGCAGTTTTCAGGACCCGAGGAACACCGGGGAGCTGTTTTTT	CASSFQDPRNTGELFF
.	TRBJ1-1	TRBV3-1/TRBV3-2	TRBD1	TGTGCCAGCAGGGACAGGGAATGGGACACTGAAGCTTTCTTT	CASRDREWDTEAFF
.	TRBJ1-5	TRBV4-1	.	TGCGCCAGCAGCCAGTACCTTTGGGGCAATCAGCCCCAGCATTTT	CASSQYLWGNQPQHF
once	TRBJ1-4	TRBV7-2	TRBD1	TGTGCCAGCAGTCCATGGCGGGACAGGGTAGATGAAAAACTGTTTTTT	CASSPWRDRVDEKLFF
.	TRBJ2-5	TRBV5-1	.	TGCGCCAGCAGCTTGGATGGAGAGACCCAGTACTTC	CASSLDGETQYF
.	TRBJ1-1	TRBV11-2	TRBD1	TGTGCCAGCAGCTTAGGGGTGACAGGGCGTAGGAACACTGAAGCTTTCTTT	CASSLGVTGRRNTEAFF
.	TRBJ1-5	TRBV13	.	TGTGCCAGCAGCTTAAATGGGAACAATCAGCCCCAGCATTTT	CASSLNGNNQPQHF
.	TRBJ1-5	TRBV19	.	TGTGCCAGTAGCCCACAGGGTCAATTTAGCAATCAGCCCCAGCATTTT	CASSPQGQFSNQPQHF
.	TRBJ1-1	TRBV7-9	.	TGTGCCAGCAGCTCCCGGGGAGGGACGAACACTGAAGCTTTCTTT	CASSSRGGTNTEAFF
.	TRBJ1-2	TRBV4-2	.	TGTGCCAGCAGCCACCCGCGTTCAGTAGGAGGTGGCTACACCTTC	CASSHPRSVGGGYTF
.	TRBJ1-1	TRBV11-1	TRBD1	TGTGCCAGCAGCCCCACAGGGGGCCGGATTGAAGCTTTCTTT	CASSPTGGRIEAFF
.	TRBJ1-2	TRBV28	TRBD1	TGTGCCAGCAGCCTAGACAGGGGAACAACTAACTATGGCTACACCTTC	CASSLDRGTTNYGYTF
once	TRBJ2-3	TRBV5-4	TRBD2	TGTGCCAGCAGACCCACTAGCGGGATAGGCACAGATACGCAGTATTTT	CASRPTSGIGTDTQYF
.	TRBJ1-4	TRBV30	.	TGTGCCTGGAGTTCCCCCCGGGACGGGAATGAAAAACTGTTTTTT	CAWSSPRDGNEKLFF
.	TRBJ2-5	TRBV10-1	.	TGCGCCAGCAGCGGTATAGGTGGAGGGACCCAGTACTTC	CASSGIGGGTQYF
.	TRBJ2-1	TRBV7-2	TRBD2	TGTGCCAGCAGCACCCAAGCGGGGGGATACAATGAGCAGTTCTTC	CASSTQAGGYNEQFF
once	TRBJ1-6	TRBV19	.	TGTGCCAGTAGTATTAGAGGGAATTCACCCCTCCACTTT	CASSIRGNSPLHF
.	TRBJ1-2	TRBV25-1	.	TGTGCCAGCAGCCGGGACATGTCTTATGGCTACACCTTC	CASSRDMSYGYTF
.	TRBJ1-2	TRBV6-5	.	TGTGCCAGCAGTTCTAGGACAGCACGAAGTAATGGCTACACCTTC	CASSSRTARSNGYTF
.	TRBJ1-2	TRBV28	TRBD1	TGTACCTGCTCCGGGACAGGGGCGGACGGCTACACCTTC	CTCSGTGADGYTF
.	TRBJ2-1	TRBV19	TRBD2	TGTGCCAGTAGTATCCCATTAGCGGGTGGAGTTGAGGAGTTCTTC	CASSIPLAGGVEEFF
.	TRBJ2-7	TRBV30	.	TGTGCCTGGGAGGGGCCTATCAGGGGAAGGCTCTACGAGCAGTACTTC	CAWEGPIRGRLYEQYF